Below are 25 T cell receptor beta chains sequenced from a single sample in a study of cytomegalovirus exposure and HLA in healthy donors. PCR primers comprised 60 Vbeta and 13 Jbeta primers. Measured with immunoSEQ multiplex PCR; TCRdb has only the in-frame clones, and not every one. The sample carries 85,000 to 120,000 clones, around three quarters recorded once. Sequencing input: PBMCs. These receptors all come from a boy aged 10-17 years in good health and CMV-seronegative.

The V call is TRBV10-3, the J call TRBJ1-6; D is ambiguous. V dropped 0 bases and J dropped 5 bases, with 11 bases sitting between them. Germline V lookup: CDR1 ENHRY, CDR2 SYGVKD. The CDR3 extends over 16 amino acids. CDR3 bases: TGTGCCATCAGTGAGTCAGTACAGTCTGATAATTCACCCCTCCACTTT. It specifies CAISESVQSDNSPLHF.

The CDR3 nucleotides are TGTGCCAGCAGTCCGGACTTCCCAGGAAAGGGCGAGCAGTACTTC. Protein: CASSPDFPGKGEQYF. The chain combines TRBV6-5 with TRBJ2-7; possible D gene TRBD2, 5 bases. The V end was cut by 5 bases, the J end by 6 bases, with 20 bases between. The CDR3 has 15 amino acids. The V gene's germline CDR1 is MNHEY and CDR2 SVGAGI.

Here the CDR3 DNA reads TGTGCCAGCAGTGACTCGACGGCCAGGGGCCATGGCTACACCTTC. It yields the protein CASSDSTARGHGYTF. V is TRBV6-4 and J is TRBJ1-2, with D possibly being TRBD1 (6 bases). There are 15 residues in the CDR3. With 0 bases removed from V and 6 bases from J, the gap between germline ends came to 14 bases. CDR1 is MRHNA, CDR2 SNTAGT, per germline.

V usage is TRBV18 and J usage is TRBJ2-7; tentatively, D is TRBD2 (7 bases). The V end was cut by 2 bases, the J end by 6 bases, with 11 bases between. The germline CDR1 and CDR2 sequences are KGHSH and LQKENI. CDR3 length: 13 residues. The CDR3 is CASSPRGEGEQYF. In DNA form, the CDR3 reads TGTGCCAGCTCACCAAGGGGGGAGGGCGAGCAGTACTTC.

The chain links TRBV5-4 to TRBJ2-7; 7 bases agree with TRBD1. Germline trimming cut 3 bases from V and 2 bases from J; bases unmatched to any gene: 8. Germline CDR1 reads SGHNT; CDR2 reads YYREEE (reference sequence). The CDR3 loop spans 15 amino acids. CDR3 DNA sequence: TGTGCCAGCAGCTATATTCGGGACAGCACCTACGAGCAGTACTTC. This sequence encodes CASSYIRDSTYEQYF.

V usage is TRBV7-2 and J usage is TRBJ2-7, with D tentatively TRBD1 (6 bases). V dropped 5 bases and J dropped 0 bases, with 11 bases sitting between them. CDR1 SGHTA and CDR2 FQGNSA come from the germline V gene. This CDR3 spans 14 amino acids. CDR3 in amino acids: CASSPDRYSYEQYF. CDR3 sequence (DNA): TGTGCCAGCAGCCCTGACAGGTACTCCTACGAGCAGTACTTC.

The chain uses TRBV7-3 and TRBJ1-2, with D perhaps matching TRBD1 (5 bases). CDR3 length equals 15 residues. V lost 5 bases to trimming and J lost 4 bases, with 17 bases between them. The germline gives CDR1 SGHTA, CDR2 FQGTGA. The CDR3: CASSPWGGLSYGYTF. The CDR3, as DNA: TGTGCCAGCAGCCCCTGGGGCGGTCTAAGCTATGGCTACACCTTC.

This chain joins TRBV27 and TRBJ2-7; 7 bases are a match to TRBD1. V lost 3 bases and J lost 0; bases outside the gene matches: 5. This CDR3 region has 15 residues. Germline V lookup: CDR1 MNHEY, CDR2 SMNVEV (reference sequence). CDR3 DNA: TGTGCCAGCAGTTTCGACCACAGGGGCTCCTACGAGCAGTACTTC. It translates to CASSFDHRGSYEQYF.

The chain uses TRBV28 and TRBJ1-2; TRBD1 is a possible D gene (5 bases). Trimming left V 10 bases short and J 2 bases short, with 11 bases between. The CDR3 length is 12 residues. The germline CDR1 and CDR2 sequences are MDHEN and SYDVKM. In DNA, the CDR3 is TGTGCCACCAAGGACAACAACTATGGCTACACCTTC. Translated, it gives CATKDNNYGYTF.

The chain carries TRBV2 and TRBJ2-1, with 8 bases identical to TRBD2. There are 16 residues in the CDR3. Germline CDR1 and CDR2: SNHLY and FYNNEI. V trimming: 6 bases; J trimming: 0 bases; junction bases outside the gene matches: 7. The CDR3 sequence is CASRGIGGVSYNEQFF. For the CDR3, the DNA is TGTGCCAGCAGAGGGATCGGGGGGGTCTCCTACAATGAGCAGTTCTTC.

V and J are TRBV7-9 and TRBJ2-5, with D maybe TRBD1 (6 bases). Per the germline V gene, CDR1 is SEHNR and CDR2 is FQNEAQ (reference sequence). This CDR3 comprises 13 residues. The V gene lost 5 bases and the J gene lost 0 bases, with 7 bases spanning the gap. The CDR3 protein is CASSGTNQETQYF. The CDR3 DNA follows: TGTGCCAGCAGCGGGACAAACCAAGAGACCCAGTACTTC. Variable domain in full (rest from reference TRBV7-9 and TRBJ2-5): DTGVSQNPRHKITKRGQNVTFRCDPISEHNRLYWYRQTLGQGPEFLTYFQNEAQLEKSRLLSDRFSAERPKGSFSTLEIQRTEQGDSAMYLCASSGTNQETQYFGPGTRLLVL.

The V gene is TRBV7-9, the J gene TRBJ1-4; D gene uncertain. The V and J ends lost 5 bases and 5 bases respectively, with 9 bases between them. The CDR3 sequence is 13 residues long. In germline, CDR1 is SEHNR, CDR2 FQNEAQ (reference sequence). The CDR3 coding sequence is TGTGCCAGCAGCCCGACTGGGAATGAAAAACTGTTTTTT. Translation gives CASSPTGNEKLFF. The variable domain in full, completed from reference TRBV7-9 and TRBJ1-4, reads DTGVSQNPRHKITKRGQNVTFRCDPISEHNRLYWYRQTLGQGPEFLTYFQNEAQLEKSRLLSDRFSAERPKGSFSTLEIQRTEQGDSAMYLCASSPTGNEKLFFGSGTQLSVL.

The rearrangement joins TRBV6-1 to TRBJ2-7; D is perhaps TRBD1 (6 bases). This CDR3 has 15 amino acids. The V end lost 7 bases, the J end lost 3 bases, and 19 bases lay between the germline ends. Germline-derived CDR1 and CDR2 are MNHNS and SASEGT. The CDR3 sequence: CASILAGTPDYEQYF. CDR3 DNA: TGTGCCAGCATTCTGGCCGGGACACCGGACTACGAGCAGTACTTC.

This clone was observed a handful of times. The rearrangement joins TRBV7-8 to TRBJ1-3, with D possibly being TRBD1 (5 bases). This CDR3 contains 16 residues. Germline V gene sequence: CDR1 SGHVS, CDR2 FQNEAQ. Trimming took off 3 bases at V and 0 bases at J, with 12 bases between the two ends. CDR3 amino acids: CASSFYTGGSGNTIYF. The CDR3 DNA reads as TGTGCCAGCAGCTTCTATACAGGCGGCTCTGGAAACACCATATATTTT.

The chain has TRBV7-6 and TRBJ2-7, with D unresolved. Trimming shortened V by 5 bases and J by 9 bases, and 17 bases separated the two germline ends. The CDR3 totals 13 residues. Germline V gives CDR1 SGHVS, CDR2 FNYEAQ. The CDR3 region is CASSGLGRTWQYF. The CDR3 region has the DNA TGTGCCAGCAGCGGCTTGGGCCGAACTTGGCAGTACTTC.

The chain carries TRBV7-8 and TRBJ2-5, with D uncertain. Looked up from germline, CDR1 is SGHVS and CDR2 is FQNEAQ. V was shortened by 5 bases and J by 1 base, with 5 bases between the two germline ends. This CDR3 is 12 amino acids long. The CDR3 DNA is TGTGCCAGCAGCCCGGTCCAAGAGACCCAGTACTTC. As protein: CASSPVQETQYF.

This chain joins TRBV7-9 and TRBJ2-5; D might be TRBD2 (6 bases). The ends were cut back, 5 bases at V and 1 base at J, with 11 bases in the middle. Germline CDR1 reads SEHNR; CDR2 reads FQNEAQ (reference sequence). The CDR3 has 14 amino acids. CDR3 sequence: CASSPGVPQETQYF. The CDR3 bases are TGTGCCAGCAGCCCGGGAGTACCCCAAGAGACCCAGTACTTC.

J is TRBJ1-1 and V is TRBV9; unclear D gene. Trimming cost V 0 bases and J 4 bases, with 7 bases left between them. Germline CDR1 SGDLS, CDR2 YYNGEE. The CDR3 contains 13 residues. The CDR3 DNA sequence: TGTGCCAGCAGCGTAGATCTAGTCACTGAAGCTTTCTTT. This codes for CASSVDLVTEAFF.

The sample holds a few counts of this clone. The sample carries other DNA sequences with the same CDR3. This sequence joins TRBV29-1 and TRBJ2-7; 7 bases map to TRBD2. V trimming: 7 bases; J trimming: 0 bases; junction bases outside the gene matches: 9. Germline V gives CDR1 SQVTM, CDR2 ANQGSEA. The CDR3 runs 14 residues. The CDR3 is CSAAGTTSSYEQYF. CDR3 nucleotide sequence: TGCAGCGCAGCCGGGACTACGAGCTCCTACGAGCAGTACTTC.

V and J are TRBV9 and TRBJ2-1, with TRBD1 matching over 7 bases. CDR1 SGDLS and CDR2 YYNGEE come from the germline V gene. The V segment lost 6 bases and the J segment 8 bases; nucleotides outside the gene matches: 5. The CDR3 length is 12 residues. CDR3 nucleotides: TGTGCCAGCAAGTCAGGGGGTGATGAGCAGTTCTTC. Translated: CASKSGGDEQFF.

The chain combines TRBV5-1 with TRBJ2-3; 7 bases fit TRBD2. Germline V gene lookup returns CDR1 SGHRS and CDR2 YFSETQ. The CDR3 covers 14 residues. Losses at the gene ends were 7 bases for V and 3 bases for J; bases not matched to a gene: 8. The CDR3 sequence is CASARGGGTDTQYF. The CDR3 DNA is TGCGCCAGCGCCCGGGGCGGGGGAACAGATACGCAGTATTTT.

This rearrangement joins TRBV28 to TRBJ1-6; possible D gene TRBD1, 5 bases. Trimming stripped 7 bases from V and 7 bases from J, with 14 bases between. The germline gives CDR1 MDHEN, CDR2 SYDVKM. This CDR3 comprises 14 residues. The CDR3 DNA reads as TGTGCCAGCACCCTGGGACTGTCAAATTCACCCCTCCACTTT. It is translated as CASTLGLSNSPLHF.

The chain combines TRBV19 with TRBJ2-5, with TRBD1 as a possible D gene (6 bases). The V gene's germline CDR1 is LNHDA and CDR2 SQIVND (reference sequence). CDR3 size: 16 residues. The ends were cut back, 5 bases at V and 4 bases at J, with 20 bases in the middle. The CDR3 bases are TGTGCCAGTAGTTTCGCCGGCAGGGGACAAGCAGAGACCCAGTACTTC. It yields the protein CASSFAGRGQAETQYF.

This clone was seen more than once but under ten times. The rearrangement links TRBV28 to TRBJ2-7, with TRBD1 matching over 11 bases. V shed 0 bases and J 4 bases; nucleotides not matched to a gene: 8. This CDR3 spans 17 amino acids. Germline V lookup: CDR1 MDHEN, CDR2 SYDVKM. The CDR3: CASSLWKPGQGGYEQYF. The CDR3 DNA sequence: TGTGCCAGCAGTTTATGGAAACCGGGACAGGGGGGATACGAGCAGTACTTC.

On this clone: The junction and the germline gene differ at one end; a read error may be behind it. CDR3 amino acids: CASSPGLAGVGTGELFF. The CDR3 region has the DNA TGTGCTAGCAGCCCCGGACTAGCGGGAGTTGGAACCGGGGAGCTGTTTTTT. The chain is built from TRBV7-7 and TRBJ2-2; 13 bases line up with TRBD2. Germline CDR1 SSHAT, CDR2 FNYEAQ (reference sequence). The CDR3 is 17 residues long. Drawing the rest from reference TRBV7-7 and TRBJ2-2, the complete variable domain is GAGVSQSPRYKVTKRGQDVTLRCDPISSHATLYWYQQALGQGPEFLTYFNYEAQPDKSGLPSDRFSAERPEGSISTLTIQRTEQRDSAMYRCASSPGLAGVGTGELFFGEGSRLTVL.